Below, 14 T cell receptor beta chains from the same sample are listed, as sequenced in a study of PD-L1 blockade in urothelial cancer. Here immunoSEQ multiplex PCR was the method, and the copy in TCRdb shows in-frame clones only, minus some. Here the sample spans about 40,000 clones, around 83% being singletons. Sequencing was performed on PBMCs, taken around atezolizumab (anti-PD-L1) treatment. The receptors here all came from a man aged 60 to 75 with urothelial cancer.

CDR3 protein: CASSENFGRAQYF. As DNA, the CDR3 is TGTGCCAGCAGCGAGAATTTCGGGAGAGCCCAGTACTTC. This chain joins TRBV9 and TRBJ2-5, with a tentative D call TRBD2 (6 bases). Germline V gene data show CDR1 as SGDLS and CDR2 as YYNGEE. V was shortened by 3 bases and J by 9 bases, with 15 bases between the two germline ends. This CDR3 spans 13 amino acids.

The chain joins TRBV7-2 to TRBJ2-3; 7 nucleotides agree with TRBD2. The ends lost 5 bases at V and 6 bases at J; junction bases unmatched: 11. The CDR3 extends over 15 amino acids. Germline V lookup: CDR1 SGHTA, CDR2 FQGNSA. CDR3 nucleotides: TGTGCCAGCAGCGCCCGAGCGGGGTTAGAGGATACGCAGTATTTT. Amino acid sequence: CASSARAGLEDTQYF.

The genes are TRBV30 and TRBJ2-3, with D possibly TRBD2 on 6 matching bases. There are 17 residues in the CDR3. Germline CDR1 reads GTSNPN; CDR2 reads SVGIG (reference sequence). With 0 bases removed from V and 6 bases from J, the gap between germline ends came to 22 bases. CDR3 DNA sequence: TGTGCCTGGAGTGTACTAAACGGGGATGGAGGGTCCGATACGCAGTATTTT. Protein sequence: CAWSVLNGDGGSDTQYF.

The V call is TRBV6-1, the J call TRBJ2-2; D might be TRBD1 (6 bases). This CDR3 spans 12 amino acids. V was shortened by 8 bases and J by 7 bases, with 11 bases between the two germline ends. Looked up from germline, CDR1 is MNHNS and CDR2 is SASEGT. For the CDR3, the DNA is TGTGCCAGCGAGGGGGTTATCGGGGAGCTGTTTTTT. It yields the protein CASEGVIGELFF.

This clone was observed once. V is TRBV7-2 and J is TRBJ2-3; TRBD2 might be the D (5 bases). The CDR3 contains 17 residues. Germline loops: CDR1 SGHTA, CDR2 FQGNSA. V was clipped by 5 bases and J by 3 bases, with 21 bases between them. This CDR3 is CASSRNLPTSGTDTQYF. Written as DNA, the CDR3 is TGTGCCAGCAGCCGCAACCTACCTACTAGTGGAACAGATACGCAGTATTTT.

The genes are TRBV28 and TRBJ2-3, with 14 bases fitting TRBD2. Germline trimming cut 3 bases from V and 6 bases from J; bases unmatched to any gene: 11. Germline values: CDR1 MDHEN, CDR2 SYDVKM. The CDR3 loop spans 18 amino acids. CDR3 coding DNA: TGTGCCAGCAGTTTTGGGGCCCGACTAGCGGGGGGGGTCGATACGCAGTATTTT. This gives the protein CASSFGARLAGGVDTQYF.

The chain couples TRBV6-1 to TRBJ1-6; 12 nucleotides line up with TRBD1. The CDR3 totals 18 residues. V shed 0 bases and J 9 bases; nucleotides not matched to a gene: 9. Looked up from germline, CDR1 is MNHNS and CDR2 is SASEGT. The CDR3 is CASSEALPGQGAVSPLHF. The CDR3 DNA follows: TGTGCCAGCAGTGAAGCGTTACCGGGACAGGGGGCGGTTTCACCCCTCCACTTT.

The genes are TRBV6-5 and TRBJ2-7; TRBD2 aligns across 7 bases. The CDR3 is 16 amino acids. CDR1 and CDR2 (germline): MNHEY, SVGAGI. J gave up 2 bases and V 3 bases, and 10 bases lay outside the gene matches. CDR3 sequence (DNA): TGTGCCAGCAGTTATCAAGCCCGGGGGGTCCCCTACGAGCAGTACTTC. This sequence encodes CASSYQARGVPYEQYF.

The V gene is TRBV30, the J gene TRBJ2-3, with TRBD2 matching 11 bases. Germline V gives CDR1 GTSNPN, CDR2 SVGIG (reference sequence). The CDR3 totals 16 residues. V lost 1 base, J lost 4 bases, and 7 bases stayed unmatched. The CDR3 here is CAWSGGLAGGADTQYF. DNA of the CDR3: TGTGCCTGGAGTGGTGGACTAGCGGGTGGAGCAGATACGCAGTATTTT.

J is TRBJ2-3 and V is TRBV18; D gene ambiguous. Trimming stripped 4 bases from V and 2 bases from J, with 10 bases between. The CDR3 length is 14 residues. Germline CDR1 KGHSH, CDR2 LQKENI. The CDR3 region has the DNA TGTGCCAGCTCACTATTATCCCCCACAGATACGCAGTATTTT. It translates to CASSLLSPTDTQYF.

V and J are TRBV28 and TRBJ2-7; TRBD1 matches 11 bases. The CDR3 runs 14 residues. The germline gives CDR1 MDHEN, CDR2 SYDVKM. After removal of 6 bases from V and 3 bases from J, the junction contained 4 bases not matched to a gene. The DNA for the CDR3 is TGTGCCAGCAGCCCAGGGACAGGGGGCTACGAGCAGTACTTC. Amino acids: CASSPGTGGYEQYF.

This clone was seen only once. The chain uses TRBV7-9 and TRBJ2-1; D is ambiguous. The V end was cut by 6 bases, the J end by 8 bases, with 8 bases between. The CDR3 spans 11 residues. CDR1 is SEHNR and CDR2 is FQNEAQ in the germline V gene (reference sequence). CDR3 nucleotide sequence: TGTGCCAGCAGAATAAGCTATGAGCAGTTCTTC. Translation: CASRISYEQFF.

This clone was counted only a few times. The CDR3: CASSLGLEYGYTF. CDR3 bases: TGCGCCAGCAGCTTGGGGCTAGAGTATGGCTACACCTTC. The chain recombines TRBV5-1 with TRBJ1-2, with D unresolved. The CDR3 consists of 13 residues. V gave up 0 bases and J gave up 5 bases, with 8 bases separating them. Germline CDR1 and CDR2: SGHRS and YFSETQ.

The gene calls are TRBV5-1 and TRBJ2-3, with 8 nucleotides matching TRBD1. Looked up from germline, CDR1 is SGHRS and CDR2 is YFSETQ. CDR3 length: 17 amino acids. V was clipped by 2 bases and J by 0 bases; unmatched bases: 8. Here the CDR3 reads CASSLQTGTGSTDTQYF. CDR3 DNA sequence: TGCGCCAGCAGCTTACAAACCGGGACAGGTAGCACAGATACGCAGTATTTT.